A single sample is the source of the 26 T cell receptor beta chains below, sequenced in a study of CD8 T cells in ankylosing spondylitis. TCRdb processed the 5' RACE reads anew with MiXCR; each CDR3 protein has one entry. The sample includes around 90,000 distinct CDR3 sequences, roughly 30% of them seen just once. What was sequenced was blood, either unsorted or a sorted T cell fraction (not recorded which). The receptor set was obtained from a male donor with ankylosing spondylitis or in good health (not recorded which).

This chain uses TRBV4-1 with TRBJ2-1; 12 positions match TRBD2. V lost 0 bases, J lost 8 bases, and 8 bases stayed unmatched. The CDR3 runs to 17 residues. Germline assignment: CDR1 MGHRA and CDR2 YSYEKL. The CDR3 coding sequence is TGCGCCAGCAGCCAAGATGAACCTAGCGGGAGGGCGTATGAGCAGTTCTTC. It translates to CASSQDEPSGRAYEQFF.

CDR3 sequence (DNA): TGCAGCGTCACCGGGACAGGGCTGAACACCGGGGAGCTGTTTTTT. It yields the protein CSVTGTGLNTGELFF. The chain combines TRBV29-1 with TRBJ2-2, with 9 bases that match TRBD1. The junction had 6 bases not matched to a gene; V was cut back by 6 bases and J by 1 base. The germline gives CDR1 SQVTM, CDR2 ANQGSEA. This CDR3 has 15 residues.

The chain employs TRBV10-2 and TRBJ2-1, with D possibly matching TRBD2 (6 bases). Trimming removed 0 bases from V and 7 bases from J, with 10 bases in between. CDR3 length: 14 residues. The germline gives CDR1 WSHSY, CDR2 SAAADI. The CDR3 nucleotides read TGCGCCAGCAGTGAGTCGTCGGGGAGGAATGAGCAGTTCTTC. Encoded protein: CASSESSGRNEQFF.

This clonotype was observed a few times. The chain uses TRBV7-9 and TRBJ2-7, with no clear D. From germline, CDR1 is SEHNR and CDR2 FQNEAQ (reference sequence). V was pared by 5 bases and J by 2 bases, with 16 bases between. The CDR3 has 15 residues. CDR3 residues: CASSPSFGSTYEQYF. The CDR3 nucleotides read TGTGCCAGCAGCCCCAGTTTCGGCTCCACCTACGAGCAGTACTTC.

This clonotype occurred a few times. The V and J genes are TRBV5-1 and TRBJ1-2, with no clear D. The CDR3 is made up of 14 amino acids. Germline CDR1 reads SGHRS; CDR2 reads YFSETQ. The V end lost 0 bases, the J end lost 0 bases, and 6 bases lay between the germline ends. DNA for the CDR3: TGCGCCAGCAGCTTGGAGCAGGCTAACTATGGCTACACCTTC. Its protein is CASSLEQANYGYTF.

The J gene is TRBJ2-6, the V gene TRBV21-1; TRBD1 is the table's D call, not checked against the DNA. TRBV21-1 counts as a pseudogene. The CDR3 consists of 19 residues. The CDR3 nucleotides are TGTGCCAGCAGCAGACGCGGGACAGGGGGCTCGTCTGGGGCCAACGTCCTGACTTTC. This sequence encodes CASSRRGTGGSSGANVLTF.

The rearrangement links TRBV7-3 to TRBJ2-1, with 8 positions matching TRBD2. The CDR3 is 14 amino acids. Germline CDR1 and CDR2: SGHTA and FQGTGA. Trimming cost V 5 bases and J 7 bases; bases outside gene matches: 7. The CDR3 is CASSPGGPKNEQFF. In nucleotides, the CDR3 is TGTGCCAGCAGCCCGGGGGGGCCTAAGAATGAGCAGTTCTTC. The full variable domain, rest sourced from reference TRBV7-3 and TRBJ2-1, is GAGVSQTPSNKVTEKGKYVELRCDPISGHTALYWYRQSLGQGPEFLIYFQGTGAADDSGLPNDRFFAVRPEGSVSTLKIQRTERGDSAVYLCASSPGGPKNEQFFGPGTRLTVL.

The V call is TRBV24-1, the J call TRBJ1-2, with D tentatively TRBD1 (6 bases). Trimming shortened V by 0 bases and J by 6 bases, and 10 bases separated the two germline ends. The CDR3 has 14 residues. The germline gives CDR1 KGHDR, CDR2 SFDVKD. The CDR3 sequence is CATSDLRGRDGYTF. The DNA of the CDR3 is TGTGCCACCAGTGATTTGCGGGGGCGCGATGGCTACACCTTC.

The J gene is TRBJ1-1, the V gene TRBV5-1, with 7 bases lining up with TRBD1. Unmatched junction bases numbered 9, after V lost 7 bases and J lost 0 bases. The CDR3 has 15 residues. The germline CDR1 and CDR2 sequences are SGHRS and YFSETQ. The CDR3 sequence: CASYQGGGVNTEAFF. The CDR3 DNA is TGCGCCAGCTATCAGGGGGGGGGAGTGAACACTGAAGCTTTCTTT.

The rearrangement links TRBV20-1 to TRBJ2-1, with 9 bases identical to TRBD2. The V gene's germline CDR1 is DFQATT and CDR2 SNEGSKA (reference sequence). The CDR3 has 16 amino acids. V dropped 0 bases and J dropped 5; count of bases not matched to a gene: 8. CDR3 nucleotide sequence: TGCAGTGCTAGAGATCCTGCTAGCGGGGTGAACAATGAGCAGTTCTTC. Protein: CSARDPASGVNNEQFF.

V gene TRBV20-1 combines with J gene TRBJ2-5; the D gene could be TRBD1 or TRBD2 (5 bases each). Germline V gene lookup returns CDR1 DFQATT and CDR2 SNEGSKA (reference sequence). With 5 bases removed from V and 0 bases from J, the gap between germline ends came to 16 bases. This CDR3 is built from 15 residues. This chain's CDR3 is CSAYRDQPHQETQYF. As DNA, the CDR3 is TGCAGTGCTTACCGGGACCAACCGCACCAAGAGACCCAGTACTTC.

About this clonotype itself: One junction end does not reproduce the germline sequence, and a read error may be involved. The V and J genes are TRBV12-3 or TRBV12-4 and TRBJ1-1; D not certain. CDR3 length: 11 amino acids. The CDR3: CASSSSTGAFF. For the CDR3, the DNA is TGTGCCAGCAGTTCGAGTACTGGAGCTTTCTTT.

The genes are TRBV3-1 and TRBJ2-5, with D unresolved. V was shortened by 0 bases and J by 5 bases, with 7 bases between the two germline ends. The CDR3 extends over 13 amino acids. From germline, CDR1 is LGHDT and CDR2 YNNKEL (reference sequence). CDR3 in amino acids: CASSQEWAETQYF. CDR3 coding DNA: TGTGCCAGCAGCCAAGAATGGGCGGAGACCCAGTACTTC.

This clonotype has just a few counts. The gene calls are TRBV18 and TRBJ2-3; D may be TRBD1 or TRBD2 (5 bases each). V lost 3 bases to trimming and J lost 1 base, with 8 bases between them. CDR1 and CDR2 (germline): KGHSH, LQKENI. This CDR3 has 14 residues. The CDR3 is CASSPGTGTDTQYF. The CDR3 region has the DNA TGTGCCAGCTCACCTGGGACGGGCACAGATACGCAGTATTTT.

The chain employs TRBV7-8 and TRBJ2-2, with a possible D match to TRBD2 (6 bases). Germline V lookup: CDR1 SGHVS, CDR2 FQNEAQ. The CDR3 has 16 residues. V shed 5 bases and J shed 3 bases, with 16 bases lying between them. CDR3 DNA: TGTGCCAGCAGCCCTCGTGGGGGAGGTTACACCGGGGAGCTGTTTTTT. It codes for CASSPRGGGYTGELFF.

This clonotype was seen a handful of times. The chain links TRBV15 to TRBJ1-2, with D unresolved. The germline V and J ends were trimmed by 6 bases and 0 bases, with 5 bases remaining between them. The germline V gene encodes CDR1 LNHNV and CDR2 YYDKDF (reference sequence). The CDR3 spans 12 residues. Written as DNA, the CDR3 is TGTGCCACCAGTCAACCTAACTATGGCTACACCTTC. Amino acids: CATSQPNYGYTF.

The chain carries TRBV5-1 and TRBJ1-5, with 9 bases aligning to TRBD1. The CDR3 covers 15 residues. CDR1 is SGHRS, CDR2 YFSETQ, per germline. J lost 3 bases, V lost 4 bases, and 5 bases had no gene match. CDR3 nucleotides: TGCGCCAGCAGCGAAGACAGGGGGGCCAATCAGCCCCAGCATTTT. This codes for CASSEDRGANQPQHF. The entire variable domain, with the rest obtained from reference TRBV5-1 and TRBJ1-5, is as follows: KAGVTQTPRYLIKTRGQQVTLSCSPISGHRSVSWYQQTPGQGLQFLFEYFSETQRNKGNFPGRFSGRQFSNSRSEMNVSTLELGDSALYLCASSEDRGANQPQHFGDGTRLSIL.

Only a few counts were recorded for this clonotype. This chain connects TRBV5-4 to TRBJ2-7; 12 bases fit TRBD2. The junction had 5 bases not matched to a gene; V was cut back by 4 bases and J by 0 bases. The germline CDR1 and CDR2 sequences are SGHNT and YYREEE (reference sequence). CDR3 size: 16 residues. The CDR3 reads CASSAGLAGSSYEQYF. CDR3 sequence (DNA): TGTGCCAGCAGCGCGGGACTAGCGGGCTCCTCCTACGAGCAGTACTTC.

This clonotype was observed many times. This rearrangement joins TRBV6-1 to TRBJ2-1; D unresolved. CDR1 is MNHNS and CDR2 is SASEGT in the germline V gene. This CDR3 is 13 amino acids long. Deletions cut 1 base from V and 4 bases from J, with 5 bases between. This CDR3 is CASSEDSYNEQFF. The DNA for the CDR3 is TGTGCCAGCAGTGAAGACAGTTACAATGAGCAGTTCTTC.

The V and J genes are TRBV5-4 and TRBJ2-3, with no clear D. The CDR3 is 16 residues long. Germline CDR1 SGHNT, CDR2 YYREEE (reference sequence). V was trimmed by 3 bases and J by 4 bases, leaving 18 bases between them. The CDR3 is CASSSKQFFRPDTQYF. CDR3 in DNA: TGTGCCAGCAGCTCGAAGCAGTTCTTTCGTCCAGATACGCAGTATTTT.

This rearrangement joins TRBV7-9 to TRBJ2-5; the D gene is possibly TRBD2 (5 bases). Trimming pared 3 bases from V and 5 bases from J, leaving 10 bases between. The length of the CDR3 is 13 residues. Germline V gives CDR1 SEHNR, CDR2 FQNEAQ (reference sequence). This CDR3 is CASSFGGLETQYF. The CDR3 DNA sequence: TGTGCCAGCAGCTTTGGAGGCCTGGAGACCCAGTACTTC.

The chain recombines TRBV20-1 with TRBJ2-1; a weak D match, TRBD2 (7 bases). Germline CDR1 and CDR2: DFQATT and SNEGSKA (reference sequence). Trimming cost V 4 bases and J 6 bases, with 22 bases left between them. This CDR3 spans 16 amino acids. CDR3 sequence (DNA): TGCAGTGCTAACACAGGGTTGTTTGCGGGAGTCAATGAGCAGTTCTTC. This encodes CSANTGLFAGVNEQFF.

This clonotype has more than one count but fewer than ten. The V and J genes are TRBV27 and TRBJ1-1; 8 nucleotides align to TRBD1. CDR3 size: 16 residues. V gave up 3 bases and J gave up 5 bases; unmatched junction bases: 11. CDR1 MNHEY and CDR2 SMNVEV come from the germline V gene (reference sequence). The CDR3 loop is CASSFDKGQGATEAFF. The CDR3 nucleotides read TGTGCCAGCAGTTTTGATAAAGGGCAGGGGGCGACTGAAGCTTTCTTT.

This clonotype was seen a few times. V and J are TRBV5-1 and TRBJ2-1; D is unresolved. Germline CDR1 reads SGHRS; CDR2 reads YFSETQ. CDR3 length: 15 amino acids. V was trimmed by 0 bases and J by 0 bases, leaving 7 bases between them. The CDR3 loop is CASSLGISSYNEQFF. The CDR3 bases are TGCGCCAGCAGCTTGGGTATAAGCTCCTACAATGAGCAGTTCTTC.

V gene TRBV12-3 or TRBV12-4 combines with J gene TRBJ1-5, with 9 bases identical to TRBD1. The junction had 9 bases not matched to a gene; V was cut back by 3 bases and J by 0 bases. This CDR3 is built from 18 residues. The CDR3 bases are TGTGCCAGCAGTTTGATCTGGACAGGGGATTCTAGCAATCAGCCCCAGCATTTT. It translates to CASSLIWTGDSSNQPQHF.

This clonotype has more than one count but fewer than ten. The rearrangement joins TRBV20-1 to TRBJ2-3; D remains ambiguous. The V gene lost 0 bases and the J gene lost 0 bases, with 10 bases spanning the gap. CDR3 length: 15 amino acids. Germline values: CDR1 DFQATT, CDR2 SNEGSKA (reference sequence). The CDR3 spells CSARDVDSSTDTQYF. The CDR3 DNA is TGCAGTGCTAGAGATGTTGACTCTAGCACAGATACGCAGTATTTT.